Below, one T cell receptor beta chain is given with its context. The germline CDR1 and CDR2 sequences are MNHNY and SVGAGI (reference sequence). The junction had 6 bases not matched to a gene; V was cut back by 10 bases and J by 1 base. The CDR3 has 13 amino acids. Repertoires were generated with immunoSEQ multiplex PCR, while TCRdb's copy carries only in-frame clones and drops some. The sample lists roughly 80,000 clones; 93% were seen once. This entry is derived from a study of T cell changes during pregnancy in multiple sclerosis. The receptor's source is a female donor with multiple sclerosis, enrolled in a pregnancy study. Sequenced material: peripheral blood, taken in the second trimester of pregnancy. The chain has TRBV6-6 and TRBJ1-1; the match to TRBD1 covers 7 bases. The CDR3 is CATLGQENTEAFF. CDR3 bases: TGTGCCACCCTTGGACAGGAGAACACTGAAGCTTTCTTT.